This T cell receptor beta chain was profiled in a study of blood T cell repertoires in COVID-19. Whole-study context: T cells, B-cell-depleted T cells, or PBMCs provided the cDNA or gDNA that served as material.

Per the study methods: Reference gene primers were amplified, and this amplification served to estimate nucleated cell counts. The data were produced by immunoSEQ multiplex PCR, yet TCRdb's version contains in-frame clones alone and is incomplete. V and J calls and clone size follow that table, whereas D and trimming were derived from the DNA. Of fewer than 200,000 clones detected, less than 85% appear once; the ten largest clones hold less than 3%. The CDR3 totals 12 residues. Germline-derived CDR1 and CDR2 are SGHKS and YYEKEE (reference sequence). V lost 4 bases, J lost 5 bases, and 9 bases lay in between.

This receptor was obtained from an elderly woman with acute or convalescent COVID-19. The gene calls are TRBV5-5 and TRBJ1-2; no clear D gene. The sample consisted of peripheral blood. In DNA form, the CDR3 reads TGTGCCAGCAGCCCGGAGACGTATGGCTACACCTTC. Translated, it gives CASSPETYGYTF.